This is a list of T cell receptor beta chains from one sample in a study of chemoradiotherapy in HPV16-positive cancers. Clones were sequenced by immunoSEQ multiplex PCR, and TCRdb holds only the in-frame ones, with some missing. The sample carries 20,000 to 30,000 clones, approximately 94% recorded once. The specimen was taken from a patient who underwent chemoradiotherapy. These receptors all come from a human donor with HPV-associated anogenital cancer. CDR3s include the opening cysteine and the closing phenylalanine or tryptophan. D genes are given only for firm matches. Size values are once, few and many counts, or a class for expanded clones, and some rows have none.

v_gene,j_gene,abundance,d_gene,CDR3nt,CDR3aa
TRBV23-1,TRBJ2-5,-,TRBD1,TGCGCCAGCAGTCACCACTTGGGACAGGGGGCCGAGACCCAGTACTTC,CASSHHLGQGAETQYF
TRBV28,TRBJ2-3,-,-,TGTGCCAGCACGCCAGGAGGGTTGACGCAGTATTTT,CASTPGGLTQYF
TRBV5-1,TRBJ1-1,-,-,TGCGCCAGCAGCTTGCGACCTGCCAACACTGAAGCTTTCTTT,CASSLRPANTEAFF
TRBV2,TRBJ1-1,-,-,TGTGCCAGCAGTGAAAGATCCCAAGGGGCTTTCTTT,CASSERSQGAFF
TRBV5-1,TRBJ2-7,-,-,TGCGCCAGCAGCTTGGATGGAACAGGGAAATACGAGCAGTACTTC,CASSLDGTGKYEQYF
TRBV29-1,TRBJ1-2,-,-,TGCAGCGTTGGATTCTACACCTTC,CSVGFYTF
TRBV5-1,TRBJ1-2,-,-,TGCGCCAGCAGCTTGGGGCGTACCTCGGGCTACACCTTC,CASSLGRTSGYTF
TRBV29-1,TRBJ2-3,few,-,TGCAGCGTTCGGAGGGACCGGAGCACAGATACGCAGTATTTT,CSVRRDRSTDTQYF
TRBV9,TRBJ2-2,-,-,TGTGCCAGCAGCCCCCGGACCCGGAGGGAGCTGTTTTTT,CASSPRTRRELFF
TRBV5-8,TRBJ2-7,-,TRBD1,TGTGCCAGCAGCTTCCACGGGGACAGCTCCTACGAGCAGTACTTC,CASSFHGDSSYEQYF
TRBV5-6,TRBJ2-2,-,-,-,CASSFGAGELFF
TRBV10-3,TRBJ2-7,-,-,TGTGCCATCAGTGAGACACTTATGGGTGAGCTGGGAGACGAGCAGTACTTC,CAISETLMGELGDEQYF
TRBV10-3,TRBJ1-6,once,-,TGTGCCATCACTTCGACAGATACATCACCCCTCCACTTT,CAITSTDTSPLHF
TRBV5-1,TRBJ1-1,once,-,TGCGCCAGCAGCTTGGCCGCATTCGTATTGAACACTGAAGCTTTCTTT,CASSLAAFVLNTEAFF
TRBV11-2,TRBJ2-3,few,-,TGTGCCAGCAGCTTAGCCCACAGGCTCCGCACAGATACGCAGTATTTT,CASSLAHRLRTDTQYF
TRBV5-1,TRBJ1-2,-,-,TGCGCCAGCAGCTTGGGAGGCCTACGCGATGGCTACACCTTC,CASSLGGLRDGYTF
TRBV5-1,TRBJ2-1,-,-,TGCGCCAGCAGCTTGGAACAGAGGCTTGGGAATGAGCAGTTCTTC,CASSLEQRLGNEQFF
TRBV28,TRBJ1-5,-,-,TGTGCCAGCCGTCTACTTCATCAGCCCCAGCATTTT,CASRLLHQPQHF
TRBV5-1,TRBJ2-7,-,-,TGCGCCAGCAGCCCAACTACCTACGAGCAGTACTTC,CASSPTTYEQYF
TRBV7-2,TRBJ1-2,-,TRBD1,TGTGCCAGCAGCCTTAGTTCCAGGGGGCTGGGGTATGGCTACACCTTC,CASSLSSRGLGYGYTF
TRBV9,TRBJ1-4,-,-,TGTGCCAGCAGCCCCGGAGCAGGAGTAAACTCTAATGAAAAACTGTTTTTT,CASSPGAGVNSNEKLFF
TRBV28,TRBJ2-7,once,TRBD2,TGTGCCTACAGCCAAGCGGGAGTTTCGCAGCAGTACTTC,CAYSQAGVSQQYF
TRBV10-1,TRBJ1-2,-,TRBD1,TGCGCCACCCCGGGACAGGGGGTCCGAGTAGGTGGCTACACCTTC,CATPGQGVRVGGYTF
TRBV2,TRBJ1-2,-,-,TGTGCCAGCAGTGTAGACAGGCTCTATGGCTACACCTTC,CASSVDRLYGYTF
TRBV11-2,TRBJ1-4,-,-,TGTGCCAGCGGCTACACGGGAGATGAAAAACTGTTTTTT,CASGYTGDEKLFF
TRBV29-1,TRBJ1-1,few,-,TGCAGCGTTAGTGGGCCGGGCACTGAAGCTTTCTTT,CSVSGPGTEAFF